The source of this T cell receptor (beta chain) is a study of cytomegalovirus exposure and HLA in healthy donors. Background on the study: The Caucasian-associated ancestry cluster contained 81% of the 398 genotyped donors. Study results and caveats: When the data were analyzed later, several of the most significant clusters appeared to be linked to common viral pathogens.

The study ran its PCR with 60 Vbeta and 13 Jbeta primers. TCRdb's table, derived via immunoSEQ multiplex PCR, lists solely in-frame clones and lacks some. Its table lists about 130,000 clones. With regard to this clone: What it binds is unknown.

The CDR3 runs to 16 residues. Trimming stripped 3 bases from V and 4 bases from J, with 18 bases between. Germline-derived CDR1 and CDR2 are SNHLY and FYNNEI. The sequenced material came from PBMCs. The receptor was isolated from a middle-aged woman in good health and CMV-seronegative. The chain has TRBV2 and TRBJ2-5, with D possibly TRBD2 on 6 matching bases. CDR3 sequence reads: CASSEGSAGRLETQYF. The CDR3 DNA reads TGTGCCAGCAGTGAGGGTTCTGCGGGGAGATTAGAGACCCAGTACTTC.